One sample yielded the 32 T cell receptor beta chains listed below, sequenced in a study of shared clonotypes between healthy human individuals. Data came from immunoSEQ multiplex PCR; TCRdb stores just in-frame clones and leaves some out. The sample comprises 2,500,000 or so clones, around nine tenths of which are singletons, and more than 0.12% rests with the top ten. The sample consisted of naive CD4+ T cells sorted from blood. Described subset: CD45RA+ positively selected. These receptor sequences come from a man between 18 and 35 years old in good health.

This chain joins TRBV6-1 and TRBJ1-1; D call uncertain. Germline V CDR1 and CDR2: MNHNS, SASEGT. The V gene lost 3 bases and the J gene lost 7 bases, with 12 bases spanning the gap. CDR3 length: 13 residues. For the CDR3, the DNA is TGTGCCAGCAGTGAGACATATGAACGTGAAGCTTTCTTT. This sequence encodes CASSETYEREAFF.

The chain links TRBV5-1 to TRBJ2-5; the D is unclear. This CDR3 contains 13 residues. The ends were cut back, 5 bases at V and 2 bases at J, with 10 bases in the middle. Germline CDR1 reads SGHRS; CDR2 reads YFSETQ. The CDR3 reads CASRSPGQETQYF. For the CDR3, the DNA is TGCGCCAGCAGAAGTCCGGGTCAAGAGACCCAGTACTTC.

This chain links TRBV7-9 with TRBJ2-5; D is undetermined. This CDR3 has 12 residues. Germline V gene lookup returns CDR1 SEHNR and CDR2 FQNEAQ (reference sequence). V was cut by 0 bases and J by 3 bases, with 2 bases left in between. This CDR3 reads CASSLAEETQYF. The CDR3 nucleotides read TGTGCCAGCAGCTTAGCGGAAGAGACCCAGTACTTC.

This clone was picked up one time. V gene TRBV9 combines with J gene TRBJ1-4, with TRBD1 matching 9 bases. V lost 3 bases to trimming and J lost 0 bases; unmatched junction nucleotides: 3. CDR1 and CDR2 (germline): SGDLS, YYNGEE. The CDR3 runs 16 residues. The DNA for the CDR3 is TGTGCCAGCAGCGCGGGACAGGGATCAACTAATGAAAAACTGTTTTTT. Its translation is CASSAGQGSTNEKLFF.

Points on this clone: Other DNA sequences within the sample encode an identical CDR3. The V call is TRBV18, the J call TRBJ1-1, with a weak D call TRBD1 (6 bases). Trimming removed 1 base at V and 2 bases at J, with 8 bases between. This CDR3 is 14 amino acids long. Per the germline V gene, CDR1 is KGHSH and CDR2 is LQKENI. The DNA for the CDR3 is TGTGCCAGCTCACCACAGACAGGAAACACTGAAGCTTTCTTT. Protein product: CASSPQTGNTEAFF.

Concerning this clone itself: Other nucleotide sequences in the sample specify the same CDR3. V usage is TRBV6-6 and J usage is TRBJ1-5; no clear D. V was pared by 6 bases and J by 1 base, with 4 bases between. Germline V gives CDR1 MNHNY, CDR2 SVGAGI (reference sequence). The CDR3 loop spans 12 amino acids. CDR3 residues: CASRGSNQPQHF. The CDR3 nucleotides are TGTGCCAGCAGGGGCAGCAATCAGCCCCAGCATTTT.

J is TRBJ2-1 and V is TRBV5-6; TRBD2 agrees at 10 bases. Germline V gene lookup returns CDR1 SGHDT and CDR2 YYEEEE. V lost 1 base, J lost 10 bases, and 5 bases stayed unmatched. The CDR3 totals 14 residues. Here the CDR3 DNA reads TGTGCCAGCAGCTTGAGCGGGGGGGCCCAAGAGCAGTTCTTC. Translation: CASSLSGGAQEQFF.

The rearrangement links TRBV19 to TRBJ2-1; D unclear. The CDR3 contains 15 residues. V lost 1 base, J lost 0 bases, and 7 bases lay in between. Germline CDR1 and CDR2: LNHDA and SQIVND (reference sequence). The chain's CDR3 is CASSIATSSYNEQFF. CDR3 bases: TGTGCCAGTAGTATAGCCACCAGCTCCTACAATGAGCAGTTCTTC.

V is TRBV5-6 and J is TRBJ1-2; 10 nucleotides line up with TRBD1. The ends lost 6 bases at V and 7 bases at J; junction bases unmatched: 6. The length of the CDR3 is 13 residues. CDR1 SGHDT and CDR2 YYEEEE come from the germline V gene. The CDR3 loop is CASNRQGAGGYTF. Written as DNA, the CDR3 is TGTGCCAGCAACAGACAGGGGGCTGGTGGCTACACCTTC.

As to this clone: The DNA is left out, because the CDR3 cannot be placed on it with certainty; the CDR3 is given as TCRdb lists it. The CDR3 loop reads CARSFLCATGGYEQYF. The chain has TRBV5-3 and TRBJ2-7; TRBD1, the table's D call, lacks a check against the DNA. TRBV5-3 is an ORF; its function is uncertain. A total of 16 residues make up the CDR3, ends included.

The chain combines TRBV19 with TRBJ1-1; D is possibly TRBD1 (6 bases). Germline lookup yields CDR1 LNHDA and CDR2 SQIVND (reference sequence). There are 15 residues in the CDR3. V shed 4 bases and J shed 0 bases, with 12 bases lying between them. The CDR3 DNA is TGTGCCAGTAGTACCCTCAGGACAGTGAACACTGAAGCTTTCTTT. The encoded protein is CASSTLRTVNTEAFF.

The gene calls are TRBV7-9 and TRBJ2-3; D remains unclear. Germline V gene sequence: CDR1 SEHNR, CDR2 FQNEAQ (reference sequence). This CDR3 is 14 amino acids long. Between the trimmed V and J ends, which lost 5 bases and 2 bases, there was a span of 11 bases. For the CDR3, the DNA is TGTGCCAGCAGCCAGTCGGGTTCCACAGATACGCAGTATTTT. Protein sequence: CASSQSGSTDTQYF.

The chain combines TRBV5-1 with TRBJ1-5; a possible D gene is TRBD1 (6 bases). Germline lookup yields CDR1 SGHRS and CDR2 YFSETQ. This CDR3 has 16 amino acids. The ends were cut back, 0 bases at V and 1 base at J, with 11 bases in the middle. CDR3: CASSLDGGASNQPQHF. The CDR3 nucleotides are TGCGCCAGCAGCTTGGACGGGGGGGCGAGCAATCAGCCCCAGCATTTT.

This clone was counted once. This chain links TRBV30 with TRBJ1-6, with D unresolved. Trimming took off 8 bases at V and 8 bases at J, with 16 bases between the two ends. Per the germline V gene, CDR1 is GTSNPN and CDR2 is SVGIG (reference sequence). There are 13 residues in the CDR3. CDR3 loop: CARSAKRDSPLHF. Written as DNA, the CDR3 is TGTGCCCGGTCGGCCAAAAGGGATTCACCCCTCCACTTT.

The CDR3 region is CASSASGTGASGANVLTF. CDR3 coding DNA: TGTGCCAGCAGCGCTTCCGGGACAGGTGCGTCTGGGGCCAACGTCCTGACTTTC. The gene calls are TRBV9 and TRBJ2-6, with TRBD1 matching 8 bases. CDR3 length: 18 amino acids. CDR1 is SGDLS and CDR2 is YYNGEE in the germline V gene. With V trimmed by 3 bases and J by 1 base, 9 bases remained unmatched.

This chain connects TRBV19 to TRBJ2-3; tentatively, D is TRBD1 (6 bases). The germline CDR1 and CDR2 sequences are LNHDA and SQIVND (reference sequence). This CDR3 is 13 amino acids long. V lost 4 bases and J 5 bases, leaving 10 bases between the germline ends. The CDR3 coding sequence is TGTGCCAGTAGTAACAGGGTGGGAGATACGCAGTATTTT. Translated: CASSNRVGDTQYF.

For this clone: The sample has other DNA sequences that encode this CDR3 too. The chain couples TRBV5-1 to TRBJ1-3; 7 bases map to TRBD1. The CDR3 sequence is 14 residues long. Germline-derived CDR1 and CDR2 are SGHRS and YFSETQ. V gave up 4 bases and J gave up 2 bases; unmatched junction bases: 3. The DNA for the CDR3 is TGCGCCAGCAGCCCAGGGGGAGCTGGAAACACCATATATTTT. Translation gives CASSPGGAGNTIYF.

V is TRBV5-6 and J is TRBJ2-1; TRBD1 matches 8 bases. Germline V gene data show CDR1 as SGHDT and CDR2 as YYEEEE. Trimming took 4 bases from V and 4 from J; bases not matched to a gene: 13. This CDR3 comprises 17 residues. CDR3 in DNA: TGTGCCAGCAGCCTACTTTTCGGGACAGGCATATACAATGAGCAGTTCTTC. Amino acid sequence: CASSLLFGTGIYNEQFF.

The rearrangement joins TRBV5-1 to TRBJ2-1, with a tentative D call TRBD1 (6 bases). The V gene lost 4 bases and the J gene lost 7 bases, with 12 bases spanning the gap. Germline V gives CDR1 SGHRS, CDR2 YFSETQ. CDR3 length: 13 amino acids. Here the CDR3 DNA reads TGCGCCAGCAGCCCCGGACAGCCAAATGAGCAGTTCTTC. Translated: CASSPGQPNEQFF.

Turning to this clone: Other DNA sequences in the same sample also yield this CDR3. The chain recombines TRBV5-1 with TRBJ2-7, with 7 bases identical to TRBD1. The germline CDR1 and CDR2 sequences are SGHRS and YFSETQ. The CDR3 extends over 14 amino acids. J gave up 2 bases and V 0 bases, and 2 bases lay outside the gene matches. CDR3 sequence: CASSLAQGTYEQYF. CDR3 bases: TGCGCCAGCAGCTTGGCACAGGGGACCTACGAGCAGTACTTC.

V usage is TRBV29-1 and J usage is TRBJ1-3, with D maybe TRBD1 (5 bases). Germline-derived CDR1 and CDR2 are SQVTM and ANQGSEA. The CDR3 contains 13 residues. V lost 7 bases to trimming and J lost 0 bases, with 10 bases between them. The CDR3 spells CSASGRSGNTIYF. The CDR3 DNA follows: TGCAGCGCCTCAGGGCGCTCTGGAAACACCATATATTTT.

J is TRBJ2-7 and V is TRBV28; D is undetermined. The CDR3 is 14 residues long. Trimming removed 3 bases at V and 0 bases at J, with 9 bases between. Germline V gene lookup returns CDR1 MDHEN and CDR2 SYDVKM. The CDR3, as DNA: TGTGCCAGCAGTTTTCGACTCTACTCCTACGAGCAGTACTTC. It yields the protein CASSFRLYSYEQYF.

Remarks on this clone: This may be a read error, as it is one base from a much larger clone. The chain couples TRBV5-1 to TRBJ2-6; no clear D. Trimming cost V 5 bases and J 0 bases, with 3 bases left between them. From germline, CDR1 is SGHRS and CDR2 YFSETQ. CDR3 length: 13 residues. Here the CDR3 DNA reads TGCGCCAGCAGTTACTCTGGGGCCAACGTCCTGACTTTC. This translates into CASSYSGANVLTF.

V is TRBV30 and J is TRBJ2-1; possibly TRBD1 or TRBD2 for D (5 bases each). The CDR3 length is 11 residues. CDR1 is GTSNPN and CDR2 is SVGIG in the germline V gene (reference sequence). Trimming removed 5 bases at V and 9 bases at J, with 11 bases between. The CDR3 loop reads CAWGFGGEQFF. The CDR3 nucleotides are TGTGCCTGGGGTTTTGGGGGTGAGCAGTTCTTC. Using reference TRBV30 and TRBJ2-1 for the parts outside the CDR3, the full variable domain is SQTIHQWPATLVQPVGSPLSLECTVEGTSNPNLYWYRQAAGRGLQLLFYSVGIGQISSEVPQNLSASRPQDRQFILSSKKLLLSDSGFYLCAWGFGGEQFFGPGTRLTVL.

This chain uses TRBV5-1 with TRBJ2-6, with 7 bases identical to TRBD1. Germline lookup yields CDR1 SGHRS and CDR2 YFSETQ. CDR3 size: 16 residues. With 4 bases clipped from V and 1 base from J, the junction kept 5 bases outside the gene matches. This chain's CDR3 is CASSLTTGSGANVLTF. The CDR3 region has the DNA TGCGCCAGCAGCCTAACGACAGGGTCTGGGGCCAACGTCCTGACTTTC.

This clone has only a few counts. The rearrangement joins TRBV28 to TRBJ1-4; D possibly corresponds to TRBD1 (5 bases). The CDR3 sequence is 15 residues long. Looked up from germline, CDR1 is MDHEN and CDR2 is SYDVKM. The germline V and J ends were trimmed by 3 bases and 6 bases, with 14 bases remaining between them. The CDR3 bases are TGTGCCAGCAGTTTTTACAGGATGTCTGATGAAAAACTGTTTTTT. It codes for CASSFYRMSDEKLFF.

V gene TRBV11-2 combines with J gene TRBJ1-2; no clear D. Looked up from germline, CDR1 is SGHAT and CDR2 is FQNNGV. Trimming removed 2 bases from V and 8 bases from J, with 18 bases in between. This CDR3 region has 15 residues. CDR3 nucleotides: TGTGCCAGCAGCTTAACTTTTAAGGCCGCGGAAGGCTACACCTTC. Amino acids: CASSLTFKAAEGYTF.

The rearrangement joins TRBV4-3 to TRBJ2-1; 7 bases align to TRBD2. This CDR3 spans 16 amino acids. Germline assignment: CDR1 LGHNA and CDR2 YSLEER. V lost 3 bases and J lost 2; bases outside the gene matches: 7. As DNA, the CDR3 is TGCGCCAGCAGCCATAGAGTACTAGCGCCCTACAATGAGCAGTTCTTC. It encodes CASSHRVLAPYNEQFF.

The CDR3 region has the DNA TGTGCCAGCAGTGGGGACAGTTGGGTTGAAAAACTGTTTTTT. Its protein is CASSGDSWVEKLFF. V is TRBV2 and J is TRBJ1-4; the match to TRBD1 covers 7 bases. From germline, CDR1 is SNHLY and CDR2 FYNNEI. This CDR3 is 14 amino acids long. Unmatched junction bases numbered 6, after V lost 4 bases and J lost 7 bases.

The chain recombines TRBV7-3 with TRBJ2-1; possible D gene TRBD1, 6 bases. The V and J ends lost 5 bases and 4 bases respectively, with 15 bases between them. Germline V gene lookup returns CDR1 SGHTA and CDR2 FQGTGA. The CDR3 is 15 residues long. The CDR3 DNA reads as TGTGCCAGCAGCATTGGAGGACAGACGTACAATGAGCAGTTCTTC. Protein: CASSIGGQTYNEQFF.

The CDR3 region is CASSKDSRPYNEQFF. As DNA, the CDR3 is TGTGCCAGTAGTAAAGACTCACGGCCGTACAATGAGCAGTTCTTC. The chain employs TRBV19 and TRBJ2-1; D unclear. The germline V and J ends were trimmed by 4 bases and 4 bases, with 14 bases remaining between them. CDR3 length: 15 residues. In germline, CDR1 is LNHDA, CDR2 SQIVND (reference sequence).

V and J are TRBV4-1 and TRBJ2-7, with 12 bases matching TRBD2. V was pared by 4 bases and J by 7 bases, with 11 bases of the junction left unmatched. This CDR3 has 16 residues. The germline V gene encodes CDR1 MGHRA and CDR2 YSYEKL. In DNA, the CDR3 is TGCGCCAGCAGCCCCGGACTAGCGGGACTGTTTTTTGAGCAGTACTTC. Translation gives CASSPGLAGLFFEQYF.